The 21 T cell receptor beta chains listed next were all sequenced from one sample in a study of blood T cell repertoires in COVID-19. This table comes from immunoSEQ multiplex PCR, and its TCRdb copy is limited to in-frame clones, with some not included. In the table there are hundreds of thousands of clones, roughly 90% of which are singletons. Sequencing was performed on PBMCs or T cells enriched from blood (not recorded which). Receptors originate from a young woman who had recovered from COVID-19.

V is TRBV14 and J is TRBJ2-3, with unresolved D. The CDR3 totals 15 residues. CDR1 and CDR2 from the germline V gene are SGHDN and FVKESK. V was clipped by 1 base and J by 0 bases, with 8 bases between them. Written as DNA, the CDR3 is TGTGCCAGCAGCCAAGTTGGGCGAAGCACAGATACGCAGTATTTT. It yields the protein CASSQVGRSTDTQYF.

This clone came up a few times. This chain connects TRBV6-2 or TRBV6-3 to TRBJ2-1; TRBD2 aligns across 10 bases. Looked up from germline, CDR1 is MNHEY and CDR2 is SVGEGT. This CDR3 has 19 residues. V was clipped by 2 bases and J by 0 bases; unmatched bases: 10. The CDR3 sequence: CASSYALAGVISSYNEQFF. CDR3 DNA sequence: TGTGCCAGCAGTTACGCTCTAGCGGGAGTTATAAGCTCCTACAATGAGCAGTTCTTC.

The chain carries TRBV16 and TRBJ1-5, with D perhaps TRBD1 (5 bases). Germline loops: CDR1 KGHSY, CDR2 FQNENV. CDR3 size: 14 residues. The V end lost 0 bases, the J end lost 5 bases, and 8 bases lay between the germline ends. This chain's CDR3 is CASSQSAGDQPQHF. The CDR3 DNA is TGTGCCAGCAGCCAATCCGCGGGGGATCAGCCCCAGCATTTT.

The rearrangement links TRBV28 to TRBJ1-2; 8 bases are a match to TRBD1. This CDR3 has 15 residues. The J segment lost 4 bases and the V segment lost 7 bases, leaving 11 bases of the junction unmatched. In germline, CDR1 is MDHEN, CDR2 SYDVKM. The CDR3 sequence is CASIPWQGASYGYTF. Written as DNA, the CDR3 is TGTGCCAGCATCCCTTGGCAGGGGGCAAGCTATGGCTACACCTTC.

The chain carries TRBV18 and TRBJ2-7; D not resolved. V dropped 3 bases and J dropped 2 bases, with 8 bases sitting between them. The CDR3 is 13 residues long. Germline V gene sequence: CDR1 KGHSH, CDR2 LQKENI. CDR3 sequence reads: CASSPATAYEQYF. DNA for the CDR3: TGTGCCAGCTCACCGGCTACAGCCTACGAGCAGTACTTC.

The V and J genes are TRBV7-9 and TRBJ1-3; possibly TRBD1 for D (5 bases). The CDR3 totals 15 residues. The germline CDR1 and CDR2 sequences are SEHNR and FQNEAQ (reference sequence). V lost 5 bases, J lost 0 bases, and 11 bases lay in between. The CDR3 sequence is CASSPRQGSGNTIYF. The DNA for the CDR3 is TGTGCCAGCAGCCCCCGGCAGGGCTCTGGAAACACCATATATTTT.

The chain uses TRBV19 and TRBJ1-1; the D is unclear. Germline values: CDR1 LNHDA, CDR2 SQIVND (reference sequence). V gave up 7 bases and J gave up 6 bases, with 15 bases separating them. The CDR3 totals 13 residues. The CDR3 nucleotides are TGTGCCAGTATCGAGGGAGTGTGGGCTGAAGCTTTCTTT. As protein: CASIEGVWAEAFF.

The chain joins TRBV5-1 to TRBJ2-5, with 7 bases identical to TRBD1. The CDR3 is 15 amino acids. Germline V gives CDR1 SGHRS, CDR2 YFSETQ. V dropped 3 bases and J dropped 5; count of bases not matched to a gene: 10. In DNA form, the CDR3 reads TGCGCCAGCAGCTCACGAGACAGGGCAACGGAGACCCAGTACTTC. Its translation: CASSSRDRATETQYF.

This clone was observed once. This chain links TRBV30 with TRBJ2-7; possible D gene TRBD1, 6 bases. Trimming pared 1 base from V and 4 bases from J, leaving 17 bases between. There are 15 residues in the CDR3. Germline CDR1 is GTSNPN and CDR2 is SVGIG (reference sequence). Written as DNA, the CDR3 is TGTGCCTGGAGTGCCCCTCGACAGGTTAGTTACGAGCAGTACTTC. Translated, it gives CAWSAPRQVSYEQYF.

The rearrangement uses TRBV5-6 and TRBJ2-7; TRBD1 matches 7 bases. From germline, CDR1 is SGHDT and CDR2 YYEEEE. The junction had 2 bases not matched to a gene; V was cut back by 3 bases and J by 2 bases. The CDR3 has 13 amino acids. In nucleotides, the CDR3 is TGTGCCAGCAGCTGGCAGGGGGCCTACGAGCAGTACTTC. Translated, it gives CASSWQGAYEQYF.

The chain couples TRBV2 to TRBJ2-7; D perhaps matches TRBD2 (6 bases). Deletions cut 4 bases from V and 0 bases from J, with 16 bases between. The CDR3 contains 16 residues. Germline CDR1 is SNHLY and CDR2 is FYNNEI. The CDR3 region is CASSAGGNKLSYEQYF. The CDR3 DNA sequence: TGTGCCAGCAGTGCCGGAGGGAATAAACTCTCCTACGAGCAGTACTTC.

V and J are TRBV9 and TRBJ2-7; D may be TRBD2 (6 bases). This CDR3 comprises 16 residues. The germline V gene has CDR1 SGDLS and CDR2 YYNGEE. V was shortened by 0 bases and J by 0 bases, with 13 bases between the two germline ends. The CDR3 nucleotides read TGTGCCAGCAGCGTAGCTTCTAGCGAAAGCTCCTACGAGCAGTACTTC. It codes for CASSVASSESSYEQYF.

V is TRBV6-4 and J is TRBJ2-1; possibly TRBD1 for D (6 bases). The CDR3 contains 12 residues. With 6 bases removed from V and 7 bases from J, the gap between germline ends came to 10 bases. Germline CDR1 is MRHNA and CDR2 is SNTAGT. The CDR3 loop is CASRGAGNEQFF. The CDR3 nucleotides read TGTGCCAGCAGGGGGGCAGGGAATGAGCAGTTCTTC.

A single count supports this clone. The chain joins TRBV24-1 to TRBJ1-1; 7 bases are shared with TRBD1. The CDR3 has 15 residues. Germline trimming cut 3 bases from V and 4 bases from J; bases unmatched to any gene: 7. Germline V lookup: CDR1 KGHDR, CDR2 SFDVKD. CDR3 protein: CATSDRAGGITEAFF. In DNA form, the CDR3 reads TGTGCCACCAGTGATCGTGCAGGGGGTATCACTGAAGCTTTCTTT.

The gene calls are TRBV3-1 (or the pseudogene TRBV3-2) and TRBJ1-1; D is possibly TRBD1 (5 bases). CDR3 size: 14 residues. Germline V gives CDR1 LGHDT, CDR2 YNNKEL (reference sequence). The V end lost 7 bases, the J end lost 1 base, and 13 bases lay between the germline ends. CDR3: CASKPLDRNTEAFF. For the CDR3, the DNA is TGTGCCAGCAAACCCCTAGACAGGAACACTGAAGCTTTCTTT.

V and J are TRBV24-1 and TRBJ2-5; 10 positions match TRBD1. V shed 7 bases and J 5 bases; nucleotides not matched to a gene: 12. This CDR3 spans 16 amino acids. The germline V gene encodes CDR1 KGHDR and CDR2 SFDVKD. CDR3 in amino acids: CATRPFGTGVGETQYF. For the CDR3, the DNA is TGTGCCACCAGGCCCTTTGGGACAGGGGTTGGGGAGACCCAGTACTTC.

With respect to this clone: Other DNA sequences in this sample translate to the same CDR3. The CDR3 loop reads CASSYGGNNSPLHF. CDR3 nucleotide sequence: TGTGCCAGCAGTTACGGGGGGAACAATTCACCCCTCCACTTT. The chain is built from TRBV6-5 and TRBJ1-6; D is perhaps TRBD1 (5 bases). Germline V gene sequence: CDR1 MNHEY, CDR2 SVGAGI. V was trimmed by 2 bases and J by 7 bases, leaving 9 bases between them. CDR3 length: 14 residues.

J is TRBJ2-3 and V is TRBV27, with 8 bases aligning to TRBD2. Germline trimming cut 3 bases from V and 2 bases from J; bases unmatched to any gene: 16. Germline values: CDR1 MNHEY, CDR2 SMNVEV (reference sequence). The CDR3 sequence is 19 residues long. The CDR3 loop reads CASSFRALGGGGHTDTQYF. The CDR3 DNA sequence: TGTGCCAGCAGTTTTCGGGCGCTCGGGGGGGGCGGTCACACAGATACGCAGTATTTT.

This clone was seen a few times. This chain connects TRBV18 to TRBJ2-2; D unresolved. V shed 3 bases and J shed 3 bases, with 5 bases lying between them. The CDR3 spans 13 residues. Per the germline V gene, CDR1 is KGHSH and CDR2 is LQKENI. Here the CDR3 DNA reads TGTGCCAGCTCACCGTCCGACACCGGGGAGCTGTTTTTT. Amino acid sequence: CASSPSDTGELFF.

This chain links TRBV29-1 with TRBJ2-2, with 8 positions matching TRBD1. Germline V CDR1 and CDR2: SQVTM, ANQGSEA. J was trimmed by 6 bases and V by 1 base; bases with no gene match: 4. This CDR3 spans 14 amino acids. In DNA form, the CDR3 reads TGCAGCGTTGAAGTTGGACAGGGTCCCGGGGAGCTGTTTTTT. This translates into CSVEVGQGPGELFF.

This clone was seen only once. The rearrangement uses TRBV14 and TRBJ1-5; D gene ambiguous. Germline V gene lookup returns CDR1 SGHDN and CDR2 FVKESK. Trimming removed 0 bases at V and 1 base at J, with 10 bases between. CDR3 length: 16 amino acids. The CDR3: CASSQDVAESNQPQHF. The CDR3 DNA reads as TGTGCCAGCAGCCAAGATGTGGCAGAAAGCAATCAGCCCCAGCATTTT.